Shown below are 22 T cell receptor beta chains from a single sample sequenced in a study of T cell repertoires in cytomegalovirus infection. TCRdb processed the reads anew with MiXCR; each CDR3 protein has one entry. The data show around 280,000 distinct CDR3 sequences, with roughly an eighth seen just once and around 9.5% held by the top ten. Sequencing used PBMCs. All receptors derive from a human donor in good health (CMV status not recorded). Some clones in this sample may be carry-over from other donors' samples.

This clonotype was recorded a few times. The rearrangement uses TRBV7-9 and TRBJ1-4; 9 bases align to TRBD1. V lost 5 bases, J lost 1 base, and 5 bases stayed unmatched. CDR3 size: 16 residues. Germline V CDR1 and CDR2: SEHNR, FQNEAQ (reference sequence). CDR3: CASSVLGQGTNEKLFF. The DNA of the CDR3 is TGTGCCAGCAGCGTCTTGGGACAGGGAACTAATGAAAAACTGTTTTTT.

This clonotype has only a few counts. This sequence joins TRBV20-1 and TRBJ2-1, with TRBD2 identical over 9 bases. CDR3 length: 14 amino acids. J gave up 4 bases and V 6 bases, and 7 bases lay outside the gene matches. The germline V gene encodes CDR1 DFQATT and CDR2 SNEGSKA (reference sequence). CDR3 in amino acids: CSALGLAGYNEQFF. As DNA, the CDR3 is TGCAGTGCCCTAGGGCTAGCGGGATACAATGAGCAGTTCTTC.

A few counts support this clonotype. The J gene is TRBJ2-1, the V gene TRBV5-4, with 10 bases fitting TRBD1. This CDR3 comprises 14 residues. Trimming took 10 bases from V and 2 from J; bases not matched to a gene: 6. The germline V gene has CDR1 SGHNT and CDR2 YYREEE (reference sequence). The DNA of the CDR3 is TGTGCCTCCGGGGACAGGGGAACCTACAATGAGCAGTTCTTC. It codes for CASGDRGTYNEQFF. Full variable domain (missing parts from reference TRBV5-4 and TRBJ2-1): ETGVTQSPTHLIKTRGQQVTLRCSSQSGHNTVSWYQQALGQGPQFIFQYYREEENGRGNFPPRFSGLQFPNYSSELNVNALELDDSALYLCASGDRGTYNEQFFGPGTRLTVL.

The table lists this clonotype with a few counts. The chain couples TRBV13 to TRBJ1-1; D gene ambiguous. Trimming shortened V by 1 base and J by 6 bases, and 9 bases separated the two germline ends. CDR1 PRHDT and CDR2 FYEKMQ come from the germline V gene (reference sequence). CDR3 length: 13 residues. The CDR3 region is CASSLEGGAEAFF. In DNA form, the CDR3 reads TGTGCCAGCAGCTTAGAGGGAGGAGCTGAAGCTTTCTTT.

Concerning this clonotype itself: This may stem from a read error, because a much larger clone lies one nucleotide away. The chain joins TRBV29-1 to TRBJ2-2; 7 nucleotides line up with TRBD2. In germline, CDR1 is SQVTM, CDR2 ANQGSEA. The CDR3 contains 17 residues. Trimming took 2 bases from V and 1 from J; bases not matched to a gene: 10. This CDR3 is CSVETVAGVGNTGELFF. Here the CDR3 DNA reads TGCAGCGTTGAAACGGTAGCGGGTGTTGGGAACACCGGGGAGCTGTTTTTT.

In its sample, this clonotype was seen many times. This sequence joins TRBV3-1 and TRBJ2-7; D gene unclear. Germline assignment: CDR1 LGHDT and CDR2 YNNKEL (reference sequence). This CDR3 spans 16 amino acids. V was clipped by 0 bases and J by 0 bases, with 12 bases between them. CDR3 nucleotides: TGTGCCAGCAGCCAAGATCTTTCGTTCCCCTCCTACGAGCAGTACTTC. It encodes CASSQDLSFPSYEQYF.

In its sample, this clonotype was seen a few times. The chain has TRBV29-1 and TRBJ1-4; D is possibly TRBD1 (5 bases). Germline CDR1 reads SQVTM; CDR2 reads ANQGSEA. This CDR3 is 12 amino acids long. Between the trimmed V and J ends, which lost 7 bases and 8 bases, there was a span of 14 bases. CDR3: CSAGVGGEKLFF. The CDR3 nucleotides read TGCAGCGCTGGTGTTGGGGGGGAAAAACTGTTTTTT.

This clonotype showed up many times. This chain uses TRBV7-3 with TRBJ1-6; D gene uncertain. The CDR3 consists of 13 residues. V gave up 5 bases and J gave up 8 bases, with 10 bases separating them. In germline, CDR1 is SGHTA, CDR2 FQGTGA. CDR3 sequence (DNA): TGTGCCAGCAGCGTCGACCGCGATTCACCCCTCCACTTT. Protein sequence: CASSVDRDSPLHF.

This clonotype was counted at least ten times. CDR3 in DNA: TGTGCCAGCAGCATTCAATACAATGAGCAGTTCTTC. It specifies CASSIQYNEQFF. This sequence joins TRBV7-2 and TRBJ2-1; D ambiguous. Germline CDR1 and CDR2: SGHTA and FQGNSA. V was cut by 5 bases and J by 4 bases, with 6 bases left in between. CDR3 length: 12 residues.

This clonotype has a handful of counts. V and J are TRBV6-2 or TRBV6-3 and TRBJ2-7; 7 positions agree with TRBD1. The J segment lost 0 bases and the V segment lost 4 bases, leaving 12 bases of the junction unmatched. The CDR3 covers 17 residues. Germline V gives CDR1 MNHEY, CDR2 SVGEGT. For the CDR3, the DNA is TGTGCCAGCAGTTCTTCCTTACAGGGGAGATTCTCCTACGAGCAGTACTTC. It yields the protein CASSSSLQGRFSYEQYF.

DNA for the CDR3: TGCGCCAGCAGCCAAGTGACGGTAGAAAAACTGTTTTTT. Translation: CASSQVTVEKLFF. The chain carries TRBV4-1 and TRBJ1-4; D unresolved. Deletions cut 1 base from V and 8 bases from J, with 8 bases between. Germline CDR1 MGHRA, CDR2 YSYEKL. This CDR3 spans 13 amino acids.

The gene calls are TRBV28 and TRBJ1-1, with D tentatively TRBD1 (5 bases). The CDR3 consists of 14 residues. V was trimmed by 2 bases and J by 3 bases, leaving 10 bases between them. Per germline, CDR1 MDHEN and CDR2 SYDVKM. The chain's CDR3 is CASSLQGPDTEAFF. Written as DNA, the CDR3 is TGTGCCAGCAGTTTACAGGGACCGGACACTGAAGCTTTCTTT.

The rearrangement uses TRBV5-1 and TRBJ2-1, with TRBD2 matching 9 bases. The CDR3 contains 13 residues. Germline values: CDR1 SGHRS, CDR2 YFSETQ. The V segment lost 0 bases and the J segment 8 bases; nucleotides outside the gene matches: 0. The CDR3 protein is CASSLERGDEQFF. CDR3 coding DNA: TGCGCCAGCAGCTTGGAGCGGGGGGATGAGCAGTTCTTC.

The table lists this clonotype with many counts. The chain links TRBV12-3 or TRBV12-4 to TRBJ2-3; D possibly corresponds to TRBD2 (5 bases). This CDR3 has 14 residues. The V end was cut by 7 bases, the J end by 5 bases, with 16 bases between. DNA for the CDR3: TGTGCCAGCACCGCCTCAGGACGGGGAGATACGCAGTATTTT. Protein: CASTASGRGDTQYF.

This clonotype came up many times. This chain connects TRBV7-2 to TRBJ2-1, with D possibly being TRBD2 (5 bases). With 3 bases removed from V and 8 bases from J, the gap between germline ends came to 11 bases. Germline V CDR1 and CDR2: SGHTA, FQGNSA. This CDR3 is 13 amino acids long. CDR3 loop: CASSFLRGHEQFF. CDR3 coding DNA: TGTGCCAGCAGCTTTCTCCGAGGGCATGAGCAGTTCTTC. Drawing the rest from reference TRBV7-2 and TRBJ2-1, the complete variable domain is GAGVSQSPSNKVTEKGKDVELRCDPISGHTALYWYRQSLGQGLEFLIYFQGNSAPDKSGLPSDRFSAERTGGSVSTLTIQRTQQEDSAVYLCASSFLRGHEQFFGPGTRLTVL.

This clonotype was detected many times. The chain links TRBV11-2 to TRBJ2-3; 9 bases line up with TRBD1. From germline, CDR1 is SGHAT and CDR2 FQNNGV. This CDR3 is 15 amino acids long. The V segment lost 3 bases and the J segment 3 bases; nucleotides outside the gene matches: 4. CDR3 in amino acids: CASSFGTGRTDTQYF. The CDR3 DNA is TGTGCCAGCAGCTTCGGGACAGGGAGGACAGATACGCAGTATTTT.

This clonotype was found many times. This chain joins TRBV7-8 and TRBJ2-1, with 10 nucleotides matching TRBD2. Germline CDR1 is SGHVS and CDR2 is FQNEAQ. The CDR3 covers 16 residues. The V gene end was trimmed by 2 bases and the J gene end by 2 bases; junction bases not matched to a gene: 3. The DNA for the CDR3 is TGTGCCAGCAGCTTATTTAGCGGGGGGACCTACAATGAGCAGTTCTTC. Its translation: CASSLFSGGTYNEQFF.

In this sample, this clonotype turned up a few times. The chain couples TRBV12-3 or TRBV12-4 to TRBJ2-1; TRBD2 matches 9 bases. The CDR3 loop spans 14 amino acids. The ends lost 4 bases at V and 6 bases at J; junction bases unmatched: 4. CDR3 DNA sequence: TGTGCCAGCAGTTCCCGGACTAGCGTCAATGAGCAGTTCTTC. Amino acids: CASSSRTSVNEQFF.

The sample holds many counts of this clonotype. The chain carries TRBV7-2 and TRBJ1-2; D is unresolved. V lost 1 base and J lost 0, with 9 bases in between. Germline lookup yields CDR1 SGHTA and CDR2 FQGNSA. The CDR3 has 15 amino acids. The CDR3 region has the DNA TGTGCCAGCAGCTTAGTGGCAGCAGCTAACTATGGCTACACCTTC. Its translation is CASSLVAAANYGYTF.

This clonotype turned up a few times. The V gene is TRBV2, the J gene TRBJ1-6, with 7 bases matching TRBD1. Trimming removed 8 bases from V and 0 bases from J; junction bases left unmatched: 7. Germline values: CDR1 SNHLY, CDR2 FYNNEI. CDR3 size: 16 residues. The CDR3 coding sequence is TGTGCCAGCGGACAGACAGGGAGCTCCTATAATTCACCCCTCCACTTT. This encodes CASGQTGSSYNSPLHF.

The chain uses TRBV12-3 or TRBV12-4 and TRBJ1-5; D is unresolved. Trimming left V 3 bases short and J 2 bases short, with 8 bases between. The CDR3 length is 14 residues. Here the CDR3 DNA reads TGTGCCAGCAGTTTCCGGAGGGGCAATCAGCCCCAGCATTTT. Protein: CASSFRRGNQPQHF.

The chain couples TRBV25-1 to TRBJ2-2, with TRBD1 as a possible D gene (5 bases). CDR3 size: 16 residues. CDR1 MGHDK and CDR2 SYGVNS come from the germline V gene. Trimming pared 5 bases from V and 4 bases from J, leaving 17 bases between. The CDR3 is CASSPKARASTGELFF. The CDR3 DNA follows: TGTGCCAGCAGTCCCAAGGCCAGGGCAAGCACCGGGGAGCTGTTTTTT.